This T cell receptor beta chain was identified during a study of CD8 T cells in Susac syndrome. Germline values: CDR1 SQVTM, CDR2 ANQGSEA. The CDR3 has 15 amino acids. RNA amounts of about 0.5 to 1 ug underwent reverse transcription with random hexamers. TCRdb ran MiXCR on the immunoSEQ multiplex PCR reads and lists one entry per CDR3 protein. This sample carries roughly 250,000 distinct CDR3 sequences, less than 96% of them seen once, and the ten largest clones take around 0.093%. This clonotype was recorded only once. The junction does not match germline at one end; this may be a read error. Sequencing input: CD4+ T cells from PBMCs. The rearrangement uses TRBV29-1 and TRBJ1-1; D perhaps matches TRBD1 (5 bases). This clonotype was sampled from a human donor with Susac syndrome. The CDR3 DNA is TGCAGCGACGTAAACCAAGCTGCAGGGCGTGCTGAAGTTTTCTTT. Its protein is CSDVNQAAGRAEVFF.